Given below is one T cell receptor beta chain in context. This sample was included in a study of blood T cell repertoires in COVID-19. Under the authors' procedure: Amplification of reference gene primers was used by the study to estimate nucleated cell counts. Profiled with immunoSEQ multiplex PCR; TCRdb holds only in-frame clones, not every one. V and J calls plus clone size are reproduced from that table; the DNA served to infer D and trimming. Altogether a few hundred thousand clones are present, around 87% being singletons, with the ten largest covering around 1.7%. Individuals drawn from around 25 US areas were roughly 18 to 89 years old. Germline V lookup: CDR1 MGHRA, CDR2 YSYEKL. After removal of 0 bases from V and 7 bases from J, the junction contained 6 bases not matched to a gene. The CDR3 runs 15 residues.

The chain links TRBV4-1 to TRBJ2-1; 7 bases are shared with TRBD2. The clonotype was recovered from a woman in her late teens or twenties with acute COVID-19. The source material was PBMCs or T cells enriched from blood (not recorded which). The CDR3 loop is CASSQDGREWNEQFF. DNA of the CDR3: TGCGCCAGCAGCCAAGACGGGCGGGAGTGGAATGAGCAGTTCTTC.